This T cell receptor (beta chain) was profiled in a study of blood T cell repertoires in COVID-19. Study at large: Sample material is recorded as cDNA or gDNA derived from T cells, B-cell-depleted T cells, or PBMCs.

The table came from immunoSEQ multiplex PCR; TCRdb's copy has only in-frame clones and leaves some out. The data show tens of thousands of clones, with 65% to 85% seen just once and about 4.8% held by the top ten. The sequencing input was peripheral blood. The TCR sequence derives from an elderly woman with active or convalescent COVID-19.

CDR3 residues: CASSLGGQGRGAFF. The DNA for the CDR3 is TGTGCCAGCAGCTTAGGCGGACAGGGGAGGGGTGCTTTCTTT. The chain uses TRBV11-3 and TRBJ1-1, with TRBD1 matching over 9 bases. The V and J ends lost 1 base and 11 bases, in that order; junction bases with no gene match: 8. The germline V gene encodes CDR1 SGHNT and CDR2 YENEEA. The CDR3 length is 14 residues.